This T cell receptor beta chain was found in a study of T cell responses to AZD1222 COVID-19 vaccine. Study outcomes and limitations: White British ancestry dominated among donors, who included more females, and clonal diversity was possibly underestimated. Among AZD1222 vaccinees, only 5 to 7 were seropositive at baseline. In all cases, repertoires were sampled only after the peak T cell response. Regions 160-218 and 743-854 held dominance among vaccine-associated CD4 TCRs, which spanned spike.

As concerns this clone: Its antigen is still unknown.

Produced via immunoSEQ multiplex PCR; TCRdb's table is partial and in-frame only. Among about 90,000 clones listed, around 91% were seen once. There are 13 residues in the CDR3. V gave up 2 bases and J gave up 2 bases, with 6 bases separating them. Per germline, CDR1 KGHSY and CDR2 FQNENV. This chain joins TRBV16 and TRBJ1-1; possibly TRBD1 for D (5 bases). This material consisted of peripheral blood, taken on day 0 of MenACWY control vaccination. This TCR was sampled from an adult in good health. CDR3 protein: CASSQQGNTEAFF. In DNA, the CDR3 is TGTGCCAGCAGCCAACAGGGTAACACTGAAGCTTTCTTT.